The 25 T cell receptor beta chains in this list originate from one sample, sequenced in a study of identifying expanded T cells in peripheral blood. This table comes from immunoSEQ multiplex PCR, and its TCRdb copy is limited to in-frame clones, with some not included. The repertoire holds under 150,000 clones, with 86% as singletons. The sequenced sample was blood. These TCRs come from a person aged 18 to 70 in good health.

The chain employs TRBV6-5 and TRBJ1-1; D ambiguous. Germline CDR1 and CDR2: MNHEY and SVGAGI. V shed 2 bases and J shed 5 bases, with 12 bases lying between them. There are 14 residues in the CDR3. The CDR3 reads CASSYRSETTEAFF. CDR3 DNA: TGTGCCAGCAGTTACCGCTCCGAGACTACTGAAGCTTTCTTT.

The CDR3 loop reads CASSPGHYTGELFF. For the CDR3, the DNA is TGCGCCAGCAGCCCGGGACACTACACCGGGGAGCTGTTTTTT. The rearrangement joins TRBV5-1 to TRBJ2-2, with D perhaps TRBD1 (6 bases). The CDR3 is 14 amino acids. The ends were cut back, 4 bases at V and 3 bases at J, with 10 bases in the middle. Germline V gene sequence: CDR1 SGHRS, CDR2 YFSETQ.

This sequence joins TRBV9 and TRBJ2-1; perhaps TRBD2 as D (5 bases). The ends were cut back, 4 bases at V and 4 bases at J, with 12 bases in the middle. Germline V gene sequence: CDR1 SGDLS, CDR2 YYNGEE. The CDR3 sequence is 14 residues long. The CDR3 DNA reads TGTGCCAGCAGCCCGACCGGGATTTACAATGAGCAGTTCTTC. Translated, it gives CASSPTGIYNEQFF.

The chain links TRBV6-6 to TRBJ1-2, with D possibly being TRBD1 (5 bases). Looked up from germline, CDR1 is MNHNY and CDR2 is SVGAGI (reference sequence). The CDR3 sequence is 14 residues long. V lost 4 bases to trimming and J lost 1 base, with 10 bases between them. The CDR3 DNA reads as TGTGCCAGCAGTTCGGACATTTTTAACTATGGCTACACCTTC. It specifies CASSSDIFNYGYTF.

The chain links TRBV7-3 to TRBJ1-1, with D possibly matching TRBD1 (5 bases). V dropped 3 bases and J dropped 8 bases, with 13 bases sitting between them. The germline V gene encodes CDR1 SGHTA and CDR2 FQGTGA. There are 13 residues in the CDR3. The CDR3 protein is CASSFGHLTEAFF. In DNA form, the CDR3 reads TGTGCCAGCAGCTTTGGACACCTTACCGAAGCTTTCTTT.

This clone was picked up a small number of times. The CDR3 spells CASSGERGNQPQHF. The CDR3 DNA sequence: TGTGCCAGCAGCGGAGAGAGGGGCAATCAGCCCCAGCATTTT. The rearrangement uses TRBV6-5 and TRBJ1-5; D is unclear. Trimming took 6 bases from V and 2 from J, leaving 11 bases between them. This CDR3 is built from 14 residues. CDR1 is MNHEY and CDR2 is SVGAGI in the germline V gene.

The chain joins TRBV5-1 to TRBJ2-7; D perhaps matches TRBD2 (6 bases). The CDR3 spans 14 residues. V lost 0 bases and J 3 bases, leaving 10 bases between the germline ends. Looked up from germline, CDR1 is SGHRS and CDR2 is YFSETQ. This CDR3 reads CASSLGGGVYEQYF. For the CDR3, the DNA is TGCGCCAGCAGCTTGGGCGGCGGGGTCTACGAGCAGTACTTC.

V gene TRBV6-5 combines with J gene TRBJ1-1; TRBD1 matches at 8 bases. The J segment lost 4 bases and the V segment lost 6 bases, leaving 10 bases of the junction unmatched. The germline V gene has CDR1 MNHEY and CDR2 SVGAGI. There are 15 residues in the CDR3. CDR3 coding DNA: TGTGCCAGCAGAGGCACGACAGGGGCCGTCACTGAAGCTTTCTTT. This gives the protein CASRGTTGAVTEAFF.

Remarks on this clone: Other DNA sequences in the sample encode the same CDR3. V is TRBV7-2 and J is TRBJ2-3; D uncertain. The germline V and J ends were trimmed by 5 bases and 3 bases, with 3 bases remaining between them. The length of the CDR3 is 11 residues. Germline lookup yields CDR1 SGHTA and CDR2 FQGNSA. The CDR3 DNA sequence: TGTGCCAGCAGCCTTACAGATACGCAGTATTTT. The encoded protein is CASSLTDTQYF.

The genes are TRBV5-1 and TRBJ2-3; D not resolved. There are 13 residues in the CDR3. Trimming removed 3 bases at V and 6 bases at J, with 11 bases between. Looked up from germline, CDR1 is SGHRS and CDR2 is YFSETQ. For the CDR3, the DNA is TGCGCCAGCAGCTGGCTAGTTTCTGATACGCAGTATTTT. Its protein is CASSWLVSDTQYF.

This chain links TRBV7-8 with TRBJ2-1; the match to TRBD2 covers 8 bases. The CDR3 runs 16 residues. CDR1 and CDR2 (germline): SGHVS, FQNEAQ. With V trimmed by 1 base and J by 2 bases, 4 bases remained unmatched. CDR3 in amino acids: CASSLVKRGTYNEQFF. Here the CDR3 DNA reads TGTGCCAGCAGCTTAGTCAAGCGGGGGACCTACAATGAGCAGTTCTTC.

V and J are TRBV18 and TRBJ2-1, with unresolved D. V gave up 6 bases and J gave up 5 bases, with 11 bases separating them. CDR3 length: 13 amino acids. Germline values: CDR1 KGHSH, CDR2 LQKENI. CDR3 sequence reads: CASSPTTHNEQFF. The CDR3 nucleotides read TGTGCCAGCTCGCCCACTACCCACAATGAGCAGTTCTTC. The entire variable domain, with the rest obtained from reference TRBV18 and TRBJ2-1, is as follows: NAGVMQNPRHLVRRRGQEARLRCSPMKGHSHVYWYRQLPEEGLKFMVYLQKENIIDESGMPKERFSAEFPKEGPSILRIQQVVRGDSAAYFCASSPTTHNEQFFGPGTRLTVL.

The chain links TRBV19 to TRBJ1-4; the D gene is possibly TRBD1 (5 bases). This CDR3 is built from 14 residues. Germline CDR1 is LNHDA and CDR2 is SQIVND (reference sequence). V was pared by 7 bases and J by 4 bases, with 13 bases between. The CDR3 loop reads CASTPSGHNEKLFF. In nucleotides, the CDR3 is TGTGCCAGTACCCCGAGCGGACATAATGAAAAACTGTTTTTT.

This sequence joins TRBV20-1 and TRBJ2-3; 7 bases fit TRBD2. Unmatched junction bases numbered 2, after V lost 7 bases and J lost 4 bases. Germline CDR1 reads DFQATT; CDR2 reads SNEGSKA (reference sequence). The CDR3 has 11 residues. The CDR3 loop is CSGLAPDTQYF. The CDR3 DNA is TGCAGTGGACTAGCCCCAGATACGCAGTATTTT.

V and J are TRBV19 and TRBJ1-1; 7 nucleotides align to TRBD1. Germline loops: CDR1 LNHDA, CDR2 SQIVND (reference sequence). The V segment lost 6 bases and the J segment 1 base; nucleotides outside the gene matches: 8. The CDR3 has 15 residues. CDR3 DNA sequence: TGTGCCAGTAGCCGACAGGGCATAGAGAACACTGAAGCTTTCTTT. This encodes CASSRQGIENTEAFF.

This rearrangement joins TRBV5-4 to TRBJ2-6; TRBD2 aligns across 7 bases. Germline V gene sequence: CDR1 SGHNT, CDR2 YYREEE (reference sequence). V shed 2 bases, J shed 1 base, and the junction held 6 bases outside the gene matches. The CDR3 totals 17 residues. CDR3 region: CASSFGGGGSGANVLTF. DNA for the CDR3: TGTGCCAGCAGCTTCGGCGGGGGAGGGTCTGGGGCCAACGTCCTGACTTTC.

The chain links TRBV27 to TRBJ2-7; D is ambiguous. CDR3 size: 11 residues. Deletions cut 5 bases from V and 2 bases from J, with 4 bases between. Germline V gene lookup returns CDR1 MNHEY and CDR2 SMNVEV (reference sequence). As DNA, the CDR3 is TGTGCCAGCAGTCGACCCTACGAGCAGTACTTC. It is translated as CASSRPYEQYF.

The chain is built from TRBV6-4 and TRBJ2-1, with 10 bases aligning to TRBD2. The germline gives CDR1 MRHNA, CDR2 SNTAGT. The CDR3 runs 15 residues. V was clipped by 6 bases and J by 6 bases; unmatched bases: 8. CDR3 in amino acids: CASSNGLAEGNEQFF. In DNA form, the CDR3 reads TGTGCCAGCAGCAATGGACTAGCGGAGGGCAATGAGCAGTTCTTC.

For this clone: One end of the junction varies from germline; a read error may be responsible. V and J are TRBV28 and TRBJ1-1; D is perhaps TRBD1 (5 bases). The CDR3 covers 14 residues. In germline, CDR1 is MDHEN, CDR2 SYDVKM. CDR3 nucleotides: TGTGCCAGCAGCTTATTTTGGGGGGGTTCTGAAGCTTTCTTT. It encodes CASSLFWGGSEAFF.

The V gene is TRBV5-1, the J gene TRBJ2-6; D perhaps matches TRBD1 (5 bases). V lost 2 bases and J lost 1, with 10 bases in between. CDR1 and CDR2 from the germline V gene are SGHRS and YFSETQ. The CDR3 has 16 amino acids. This chain's CDR3 is CASSFSPGSGANVLTF. Here the CDR3 DNA reads TGCGCCAGCAGCTTCTCTCCAGGGTCTGGGGCCAACGTCCTGACTTTC.

V gene TRBV5-5 combines with J gene TRBJ2-7; D is perhaps TRBD1 (6 bases). Trimming cost V 4 bases and J 2 bases, with 13 bases left between them. The CDR3 consists of 14 residues. CDR1 SGHKS and CDR2 YYEKEE come from the germline V gene (reference sequence). This CDR3 is CASSIIGDTYEQYF. The CDR3 bases are TGTGCCAGCAGCATAATTGGGGACACCTACGAGCAGTACTTC.

This clone was picked up one time. The chain employs TRBV28 and TRBJ1-1; 8 bases match TRBD1. The V segment lost 4 bases and the J segment 10 bases; nucleotides outside the gene matches: 5. There are 12 residues in the CDR3. Germline V lookup: CDR1 MDHEN, CDR2 SYDVKM. The CDR3 spells CASSSSDRVAFF. The CDR3 DNA reads TGTGCCAGCAGTTCCTCGGACAGGGTAGCTTTCTTT.

The sample holds one count of this clone. The chain couples TRBV27 to TRBJ2-5, with TRBD1 identical over 10 bases. This CDR3 is 16 amino acids long. The V segment lost 5 bases and the J segment 2 bases; nucleotides outside the gene matches: 8. Germline CDR1 and CDR2: MNHEY and SMNVEV (reference sequence). The CDR3, as DNA: TGTGCCAGCAGTGTCCGGGACAGGGGATGGCAAGAGACCCAGTACTTC. It codes for CASSVRDRGWQETQYF.

The rearrangement links TRBV7-2 to TRBJ2-3, with D perhaps TRBD1 (6 bases). Trimming pared 4 bases from V and 3 bases from J, leaving 11 bases between. Germline CDR1 reads SGHTA; CDR2 reads FQGNSA. The length of the CDR3 is 14 residues. Written as DNA, the CDR3 is TGTGCCAGCAGCTACCGAAGGGGGACAGATACGCAGTATTTT. Amino acid sequence: CASSYRRGTDTQYF.

The rearrangement uses TRBV4-1 and TRBJ2-5; no definite D call. The CDR3 contains 13 residues. V was shortened by 0 bases and J by 4 bases, with 6 bases between the two germline ends. Per germline, CDR1 MGHRA and CDR2 YSYEKL. The CDR3 sequence is CASSQDLRETQYF. The CDR3, as DNA: TGCGCCAGCAGCCAAGATCTTAGAGAGACCCAGTACTTC.